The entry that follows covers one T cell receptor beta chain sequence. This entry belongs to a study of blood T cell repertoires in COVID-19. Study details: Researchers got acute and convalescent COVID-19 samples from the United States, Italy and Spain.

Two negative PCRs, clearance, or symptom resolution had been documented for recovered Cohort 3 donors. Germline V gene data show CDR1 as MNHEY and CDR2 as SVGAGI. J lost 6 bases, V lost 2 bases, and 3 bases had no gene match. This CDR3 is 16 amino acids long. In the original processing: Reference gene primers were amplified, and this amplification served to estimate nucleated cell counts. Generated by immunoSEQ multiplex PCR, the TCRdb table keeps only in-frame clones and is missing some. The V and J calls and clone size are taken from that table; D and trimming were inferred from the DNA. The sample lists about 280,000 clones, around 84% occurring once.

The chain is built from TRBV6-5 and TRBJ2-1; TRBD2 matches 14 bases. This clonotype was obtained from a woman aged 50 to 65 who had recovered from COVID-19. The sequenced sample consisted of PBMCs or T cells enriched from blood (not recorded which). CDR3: CASSYPGTSGSNEQFF. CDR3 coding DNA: TGTGCCAGCAGTTACCCAGGGACTAGCGGGAGCAATGAGCAGTTCTTC.